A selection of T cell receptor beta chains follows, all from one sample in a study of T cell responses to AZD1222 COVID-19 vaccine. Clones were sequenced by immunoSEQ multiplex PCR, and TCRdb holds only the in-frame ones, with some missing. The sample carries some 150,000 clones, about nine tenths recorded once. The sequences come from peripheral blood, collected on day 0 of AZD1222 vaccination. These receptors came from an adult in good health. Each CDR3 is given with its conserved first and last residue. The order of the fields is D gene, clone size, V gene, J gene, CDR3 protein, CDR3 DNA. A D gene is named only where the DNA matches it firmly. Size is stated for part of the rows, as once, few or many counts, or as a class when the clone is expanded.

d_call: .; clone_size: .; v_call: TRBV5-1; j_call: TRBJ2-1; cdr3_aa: CASSLSGTSSYNEQFF; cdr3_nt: TGCGCCAGCAGCTTGAGCGGTACGAGCTCCTACAATGAGCAGTTCTTC
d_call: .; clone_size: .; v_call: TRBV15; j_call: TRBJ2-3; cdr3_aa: CATSIFPLGDTQYF; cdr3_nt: TGTGCCACCAGCATTTTCCCCCTGGGGGATACGCAGTATTTT
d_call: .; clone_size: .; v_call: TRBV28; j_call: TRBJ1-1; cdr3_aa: CASSRQEMGAFF; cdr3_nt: TGTGCCAGCAGTCGACAGGAGATGGGGGCTTTCTTT
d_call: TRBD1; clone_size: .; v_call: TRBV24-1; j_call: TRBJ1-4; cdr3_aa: CATSQPGQGHSRREKLFF; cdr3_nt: TGTGCCACCAGCCAACCGGGACAGGGTCATAGTAGAAGAGAAAAACTGTTTTTT
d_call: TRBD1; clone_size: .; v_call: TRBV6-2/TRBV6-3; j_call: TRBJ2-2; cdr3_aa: CASSSRQGAGELFF; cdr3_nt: TGTGCCAGCAGCAGTCGACAGGGGGCCGGGGAGCTGTTTTTT
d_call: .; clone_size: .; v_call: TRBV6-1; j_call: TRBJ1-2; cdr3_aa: CASSDKGTSHGGYTF; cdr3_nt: TGTGCCAGCAGTGACAAGGGGACTTCCCACGGTGGCTACACCTTC
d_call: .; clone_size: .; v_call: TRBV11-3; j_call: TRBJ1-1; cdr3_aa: CASSQPDTEEAFF; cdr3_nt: TGTGCCAGCAGTCAGCCAGACACGGAAGAAGCTTTCTTT
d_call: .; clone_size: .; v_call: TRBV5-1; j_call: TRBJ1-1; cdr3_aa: CASSLGGSPGITEAFF; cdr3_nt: TGCGCCAGCAGCTTGGGTGGATCCCCGGGGATCACTGAAGCTTTCTTT
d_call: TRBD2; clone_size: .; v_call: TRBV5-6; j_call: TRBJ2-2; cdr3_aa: CASSSTGLAGPPGTGELFF; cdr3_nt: TGTGCCAGCAGCTCGACGGGACTAGCGGGACCCCCGGGCACCGGGGAGCTGTTTTTT
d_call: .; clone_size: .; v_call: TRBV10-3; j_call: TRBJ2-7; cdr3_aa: CAISESGVYEQYF; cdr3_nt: TGTGCCATCAGTGAGTCGGGGGTCTACGAGCAGTACTTC
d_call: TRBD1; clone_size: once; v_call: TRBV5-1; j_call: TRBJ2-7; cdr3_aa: CASSDDDRGVREQYF; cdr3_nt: TGCGCCAGCAGCGACGACGACAGGGGTGTTCGTGAGCAGTACTTC
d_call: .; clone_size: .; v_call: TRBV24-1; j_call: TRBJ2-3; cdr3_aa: CATSDYRDTQYF; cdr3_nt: TGTGCCACCAGTGATTACAGAGATACGCAGTATTTT
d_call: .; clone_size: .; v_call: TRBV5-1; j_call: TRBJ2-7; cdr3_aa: CASSLAVTAPYEQYF; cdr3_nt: TGCGCCAGCAGCTTGGCCGTGACGGCCCCCTACGAGCAGTACTTC
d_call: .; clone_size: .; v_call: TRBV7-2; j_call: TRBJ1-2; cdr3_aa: CASTGTDYGYTF; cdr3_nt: TGTGCCTCCACAGGGACGGACTATGGCTACACCTTC
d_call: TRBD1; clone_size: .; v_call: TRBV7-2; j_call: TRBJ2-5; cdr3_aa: CASSSQTGGTETQYF; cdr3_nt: TGTGCCAGCAGCTCGCAGACAGGGGGCACGGAGACCCAGTACTTC
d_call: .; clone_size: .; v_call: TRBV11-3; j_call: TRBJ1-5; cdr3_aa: CASSLDLSRVRSNQPQHF; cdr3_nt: TGTGCCAGCAGCTTAGATCTTAGTCGTGTCAGAAGCAATCAGCCCCAGCATTTT
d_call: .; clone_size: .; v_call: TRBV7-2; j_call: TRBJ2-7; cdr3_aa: CASSLASGPTYEQYF; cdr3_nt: TGTGCCAGCAGCTTAGCCTCGGGGCCAACCTACGAGCAGTACTTC
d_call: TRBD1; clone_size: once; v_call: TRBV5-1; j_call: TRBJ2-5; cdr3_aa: CASSLQGQKSKETQYF; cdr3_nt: TGCGCCAGCAGCTTGCAGGGACAGAAAAGTAAAGAGACCCAGTACTTC
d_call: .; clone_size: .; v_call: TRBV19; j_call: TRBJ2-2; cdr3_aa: CASSIDATAGELFF; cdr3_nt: TGTGCCAGTAGTATAGATGCAACAGCCGGGGAGCTGTTTTTT
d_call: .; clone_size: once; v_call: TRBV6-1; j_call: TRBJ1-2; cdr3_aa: CASSEFVGPTYGYTF; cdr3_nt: TGTGCCAGCAGTGAGTTCGTAGGCCCTACATATGGCTACACCTTC
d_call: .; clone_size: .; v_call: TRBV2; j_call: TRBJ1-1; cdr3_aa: CASSDEGGGNTEAFF; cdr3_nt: TGTGCCAGCAGTGACGAAGGGGGTGGGAACACTGAAGCTTTCTTT
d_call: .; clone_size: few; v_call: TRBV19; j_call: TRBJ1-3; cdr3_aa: CASSGIRSGNTIYF; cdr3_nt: TGTGCCAGTAGTGGGATTCGTTCTGGAAACACCATATATTTT
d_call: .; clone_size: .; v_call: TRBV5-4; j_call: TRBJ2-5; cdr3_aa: CASSLGGNQETQYF; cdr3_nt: TGTGCCAGCAGCTTAGGCGGCAACCAAGAGACCCAGTACTTC
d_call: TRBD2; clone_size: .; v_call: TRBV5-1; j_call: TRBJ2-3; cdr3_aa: CASSLLGRAGGTHTQYF; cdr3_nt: TGCGCCAGCAGCTTGTTGGGTCGAGCGGGAGGGACACATACGCAGTATTTT
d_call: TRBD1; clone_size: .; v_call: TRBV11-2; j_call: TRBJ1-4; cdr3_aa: CASSPDRINEKLFF; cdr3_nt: TGTGCCAGCAGCCCGGACAGGATTAATGAAAAACTGTTTTTT
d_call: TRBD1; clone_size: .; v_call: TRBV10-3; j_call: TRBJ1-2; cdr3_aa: CAISGNTEGAGGYTF; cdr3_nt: TGTGCCATCAGTGGGAACACGGAGGGGGCCGGTGGCTACACCTTC
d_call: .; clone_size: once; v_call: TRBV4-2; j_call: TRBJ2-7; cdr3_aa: CASSLALTGEQYF; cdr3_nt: TGTGCCAGCAGCCTAGCTCTAACAGGAGAGCAGTACTTC
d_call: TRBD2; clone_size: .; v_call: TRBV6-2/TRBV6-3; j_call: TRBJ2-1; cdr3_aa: CASSYSPLAGGPYNEQFF; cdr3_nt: TGTGCCAGCAGTTACTCCCCGCTAGCGGGAGGGCCATACAATGAGCAGTTCTTC
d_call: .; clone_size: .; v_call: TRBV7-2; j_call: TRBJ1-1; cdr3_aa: CASSLGRRGETEAFF; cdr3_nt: TGTGCCAGCAGCTTAGGTAGGAGGGGCGAGACTGAAGCTTTCTTT
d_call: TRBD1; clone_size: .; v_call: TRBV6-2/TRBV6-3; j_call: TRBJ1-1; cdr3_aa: CASSETGLAIEAFF; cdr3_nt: TGTGCCAGCAGCGAGACAGGGCTCGCGATTGAAGCTTTCTTT
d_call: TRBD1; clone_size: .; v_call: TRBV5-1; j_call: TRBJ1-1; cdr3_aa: CASSFRGISEAFF; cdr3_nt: TGCGCCAGCAGTTTCAGGGGGATATCTGAAGCTTTCTTT